This is a list of T cell receptor beta chains from one sample in a study of OX40 agonist ivuxolimab in advanced cancers. Profiled with immunoSEQ multiplex PCR; TCRdb holds only in-frame clones, not every one. The table lists some 64,000 clones, about 91% of them singletons, with 2.8% in the top ten. The sequences come from CD4+ or CD8+ T cells sorted from blood, collected in a trial of the OX40 agonist ivuxolimab. Source of these receptors: an adult with an advanced solid tumor such as melanoma, head and neck, liver or kidney cancer. CDR3s include the opening cysteine and the closing phenylalanine or tryptophan. A D gene is named only where the DNA matches it firmly. Clone size is not always given. Where it is, it says once, few, many or a class for expanded clones.

V	D	length	J	size	CDR3	DNA
TRBV18	-	16	TRBJ1-2	once	CASSPYYRVRQEGYTF	TGTGCCAGCTCACCCTACTACCGCGTCAGGCAGGAGGGCTACACCTTC
TRBV18	TRBD1	15	TRBJ2-1	once	CASSLDRDFFDEQFF	TGTGCCAGCTCACTCGACAGGGATTTTTTCGATGAGCAGTTCTTC
TRBV29-1	-	13	TRBJ2-3	-	CSVGERATDTQYF	TGCAGCGTGGGAGAGAGGGCCACAGATACGCAGTATTTT
TRBV19	TRBD1	13	TRBJ1-2	-	CASSGTALRGSLF	TGTGCCAGCTCCGGGACAGCGCTTCGGGGCTCCCTCTTC
TRBV7-9	-	12	TRBJ1-2	once	CASAVQNYGYTF	TGTGCCAGCGCCGTACAGAACTATGGCTACACCTTC
TRBV28	TRBD2	14	TRBJ2-3	-	CASHPSGPPDTQYF	TGTGCCAGCCATCCTAGCGGACCTCCGGATACGCAGTATTTT
TRBV5-6	-	16	TRBJ1-1	once	CASSLVTGHMNTEAFF	TGTGCCAGCAGCTTGGTTACGGGACACATGAACACTGAAGCTTTCTTT
TRBV29-1	TRBD2	15	TRBJ2-5	-	CSVRGLAGEVKTQYF	TGCAGCGTCCGGGGACTAGCGGGAGAGGTAAAGACCCAGTACTTC
TRBV11-2	-	14	TRBJ1-1	-	CASRLRSGTTEAFF	TGTGCCAGCAGACTCCGGTCCGGGACAACTGAAGCTTTCTTT
TRBV20-1	-	10	TRBJ2-1	-	CSASSHRQFF	TGCAGTGCTAGCTCTCACAGGCAGTTCTTC
TRBV29-1	-	14	TRBJ2-3	once	CSGTTGFLTDTQYF	TGCAGCGGAACCACAGGGTTCCTCACAGATACGCAGTATTTT
TRBV7-9	-	14	TRBJ1-1	few	CASSFGEGRTEAFF	TGTGCCAGCAGCTTCGGGGAAGGTCGGACTGAAGCTTTCTTT
TRBV28	TRBD1	15	TRBJ1-1	few	CASSSGTGGDTEAFF	TGTGCCAGCAGCTCCGGGACAGGCGGTGACACTGAAGCTTTCTTT
TRBV30	-	13	TRBJ2-3	-	CAWRRQILDTQYF	TGTGCCTGGAGGAGACAGATACTAGATACGCAGTATTTT
TRBV6-6	-	13	TRBJ1-5	-	CASSYGMGQPQHF	TGTGCCAGCAGTTACGGGATGGGTCAGCCCCAGCATTTT
TRBV7-3	-	13	TRBJ1-1	-	CASSLEMNTEAFF	TGTGCCAGCAGCTTAGAAATGAACACTGAAGCTTTCTTT
TRBV18	-	14	TRBJ1-2	-	CASSPPVGHYGYTF	TGTGCCAGCTCACCCCCTGTCGGGCACTATGGCTACACCTTC
TRBV7-6	-	14	TRBJ2-1	-	CASSLRDLGDEQFF	TGTGCCAGCAGCTTACGGGACTTAGGGGATGAGCAGTTCTTC
TRBV11-2	TRBD2	14	TRBJ2-7	-	CASSQGLASVEQYF	TGTGCCAGCAGCCAGGGACTAGCGTCGGTCGAGCAGTACTTC
TRBV6-5	-	14	TRBJ1-2	-	CASSYSAGAQGYTF	TGTGCCAGCAGTTACTCTGCGGGGGCGCAAGGCTACACCTTC
TRBV5-6	TRBD1	16	TRBJ1-2	few	CASSLQGALSHYGYTF	TGTGCCAGCAGCCTTCAGGGGGCCCTCTCTCACTATGGCTACACCTTC
TRBV6-1	-	14	TRBJ1-1	medium-sized	CASSFQRMNTEAFF	TGTGCCAGCAGCTTTCAGAGAATGAACACTGAAGCTTTCTTT
TRBV27	-	15	TRBJ2-5	-	CASSLGHPNQETQYF	TGTGCCAGCAGTTTGGGGCACCCGAACCAAGAGACCCAGTACTTC
TRBV7-3	-	19	TRBJ2-1	-	CASSLRAPVGGPGSREQFF	TGTGCCAGCAGCTTAAGGGCCCCGGTTGGAGGCCCCGGGTCTCGAGAGCAGTTCTTC
TRBV18	-	13	TRBJ2-1	-	CASSPSREFEQFF	TGTGCCAGCTCACCAAGCCGGGAGTTTGAGCAGTTCTTC
TRBV21-1	-	13	TRBJ2-3	-	CASRDRGADTQYF	TGTGCCAGCAGGGACAGGGGGGCAGATACGCAGTATTTT
TRBV28	-	15	TRBJ1-4	-	CASSSVLGVGEKLFF	TGTGCCAGCAGTTCAGTTCTAGGGGTCGGTGAAAAACTGTTTTTT
TRBV7-2	-	12	TRBJ2-2	-	CASSRRAGELFF	TGTGCCAGCAGCCGTAGGGCCGGGGAGCTGTTTTTT
TRBV30	TRBD1	11	TRBJ1-2	-	CAWDRGNGYTF	TGTGCCTGGGACAGGGGTAATGGCTACACCTTC
TRBV6-6	-	15	TRBJ1-1	once	CATLMGRGGLTEAFF	TGTGCCACCCTTATGGGACGGGGGGGCCTTACTGAAGCTTTCTTT
TRBV7-6	-	17	TRBJ1-3	-	CASSQNMQGVSGNTIYF	TGTGCCAGCAGCCAAAACATGCAGGGTGTCTCTGGAAACACCATATATTTT
TRBV18	-	13	TRBJ2-1	-	CASQTPTYNEQFF	TGTGCCAGCCAGACACCAACCTACAATGAGCAGTTCTTC
TRBV6-1	TRBD1	15	TRBJ1-2	-	CASRTGQASGHGYTF	TGTGCCAGCAGAACCGGACAGGCGTCCGGGCATGGCTACACCTTC
TRBV29-1	-	15	TRBJ2-1	-	CSVNQQGASYNEQFF	TGCAGCGTTAATCAACAAGGCGCCTCCTACAATGAGCAGTTCTTC
TRBV6-1	TRBD1	15	TRBJ2-7	-	CASSTPDRASYEQYF	TGTGCCAGCAGTACTCCCGACAGGGCTTCCTACGAGCAGTACTTC
TRBV11-2	TRBD2	14	TRBJ2-2	-	CASSLGLAGAELFF	TGTGCCAGCAGCTTAGGACTAGCCGGGGCGGAGCTGTTTTTT
TRBV7-9	-	14	TRBJ1-5	-	CASSFGDSNQPQHF	TGTGCCAGCAGCTTCGGTGATAGCAATCAGCCCCAGCATTTT
TRBV2	-	13	TRBJ1-4	-	CASSEGANEKLFF	TGTGCCAGCAGTGAGGGGGCTAATGAAAAACTGTTTTTT
TRBV27	TRBD1	14	TRBJ1-1	-	CASRGQGAGTEAFF	TGTGCCAGCAGGGGACAGGGGGCAGGGACTGAAGCTTTCTTT
TRBV10-3	-	13	TRBJ1-2	-	CAISEREAYGYTF	TGTGCCATCAGCGAAAGGGAGGCCTATGGCTACACCTTC
TRBV18	-	17	TRBJ2-3	-	CASSPPLRFLSTDTQYF	TGTGCCAGCTCACCACCCCTGCGGTTCCTTAGCACAGATACGCAGTATTTT
TRBV19	TRBD1	16	TRBJ1-2	-	CASSNRQGAPGYGYTF	TGTGCCAGTAGTAACCGACAGGGGGCGCCGGGATATGGCTACACCTTC
TRBV7-3	TRBD2	15	TRBJ2-5	-	CASSLQAGAQETQYF	TGTGCCAGCAGCTTGCAAGCGGGAGCCCAAGAGACCCAGTACTTC
TRBV27	TRBD2	15	TRBJ2-3	-	CASSPGGGRTDTQYF	TGTGCCAGCAGCCCCGGGGGGGGTCGGACAGATACGCAGTATTTT
TRBV5-4	-	13	TRBJ2-5	-	CASSLDSGGTQYF	TGTGCCAGCAGCTTGGACAGTGGCGGGACCCAGTACTTC
TRBV5-1	-	14	TRBJ2-2	-	CASSAGGITGELFF	TGCGCCAGCAGCGCGGGCGGGATCACCGGGGAGCTGTTTTTT
TRBV7-9	TRBD1	15	TRBJ2-7	-	CASSLAGQGAYEQYF	TGTGCCAGCAGCTTAGCCGGACAGGGAGCCTACGAGCAGTACTTC
TRBV29-1	-	13	TRBJ1-1	-	CSVEDRGGTEAFF	TGCAGCGTTGAAGATAGGGGGGGCACTGAAGCTTTCTTT
TRBV28	TRBD2	15	TRBJ2-1	once	CASSRHQLANNEQFF	TGTGCCAGCAGTCGGCACCAACTAGCGAACAATGAGCAGTTCTTC
TRBV19	-	13	TRBJ1-1	-	CASSRTANTEAFF	TGTGCCAGTAGTCGGACGGCCAACACTGAAGCTTTCTTT
TRBV28	TRBD1	16	TRBJ2-6	-	CASSFAGGYGANVLTF	TGTGCCAGCAGTTTCGCAGGGGGCTATGGGGCCAACGTCCTGACTTTC
TRBV7-8	TRBD2	17	TRBJ2-1	-	CASSLSSSGRVSGEQFF	TGTGCCAGCAGCTTAAGTAGTTCCGGGAGGGTCTCGGGTGAGCAGTTCTTC
TRBV19	TRBD2	15	TRBJ2-5	few	CATDRGTSRGETQYF	TGTGCCACCGACCGAGGGACTAGCAGGGGAGAGACCCAGTACTTC
TRBV27	-	15	TRBJ1-5	-	CASSSRTALNQPQHF	TGTGCCAGCAGTTCTCGGACAGCCCTCAATCAGCCCCAGCATTTT
TRBV6-4	TRBD2	17	TRBJ2-1	-	CASSKLAGGYSQDEQFF	TGTGCCAGCAGTAAACTAGCGGGAGGTTATTCTCAGGATGAGCAGTTCTTC